A single sample gave rise to the 15 T cell receptor beta chains below, sequenced in a study of vaccination and CD4 T cells after COVID-19. Their cognate antigens are unknown. Stated treatment: roughly 10-day PBMC culture with coronavirus spike peptide pools or control peptides (ViraFEST assay). Cultured CD4+ T cell DNA underwent sequencing with the Oncomine TCR Beta short-read assay. MiXCR, run by TCRdb on the PCR reads, gives a single entry per CDR3 protein. This table has 15,000 to 20,000 distinct CDR3 sequences, approximately 31% appearing once. Input material: cultured CD4+ T cells from blood. Receptors originate from a human donor with COVID-19.

V usage is TRBV11-2 and J usage is TRBJ1-2; D unclear. Trimming took off 1 base at V and 3 bases at J, with 12 bases between the two ends. This CDR3 contains 15 residues. The V gene's germline CDR1 is SGHAT and CDR2 FQNNGV. CDR3: CASSLGPGRDYGYTF. Here the CDR3 DNA reads TGTGCCAGCAGCTTAGGCCCCGGGCGAGACTATGGCTACACCTTC. Full variable domain (remainder filled in from reference TRBV11-2 and TRBJ1-2): EAGVAQSPRYKIIEKRQSVAFWCNPISGHATLYWYQQILGQGPKLLIQFQNNGVVDDSQLPKDRFSAERLKGVDSTLKIQPAKLEDSAVYLCASSLGPGRDYGYTFGSGTRLTVV.

This rearrangement joins TRBV27 to TRBJ1-2; D call uncertain. CDR1 and CDR2 from the germline V gene are MNHEY and SMNVEV (reference sequence). This CDR3 has 13 residues. The V end was cut by 5 bases, the J end by 0 bases, with 7 bases between. The CDR3 protein is CASSGDTNYGYTF. CDR3 nucleotides: TGTGCCAGCAGTGGCGATACTAACTATGGCTACACCTTC.

The V and J genes are TRBV19 and TRBJ2-7; 11 bases are shared with TRBD1. Germline CDR1 is LNHDA and CDR2 is SQIVND (reference sequence). The CDR3 sequence is 15 residues long. J was trimmed by 3 bases and V by 4 bases; bases with no gene match: 5. CDR3 in DNA: TGTGCCAGTAGTAGGGGACAGGGGGTAGGCTACGAGCAGTACTTC. Its translation is CASSRGQGVGYEQYF. Full variable domain (outside the CDR3, taken from reference TRBV19 and TRBJ2-7): DGGITQSPKYLFRKEGQNVTLSCEQNLNHDAMYWYRQDPGQGLRLIYYSQIVNDFQKGDIAEGYSVSREKKESFPLTVTSAQKNPTAFYLCASSRGQGVGYEQYFGPGTRLTVT.

V usage is TRBV19 and J usage is TRBJ2-3; D may be TRBD2 (6 bases). This CDR3 spans 15 amino acids. Between the trimmed V and J ends, which lost 2 bases and 0 bases, there was a span of 9 bases. CDR1 is LNHDA, CDR2 SQIVND, per germline (reference sequence). CDR3 in amino acids: CASSIRRASTDTQYF. The DNA of the CDR3 is TGTGCCAGTAGTATACGGAGGGCTAGCACAGATACGCAGTATTTT.

The rearrangement links TRBV11-2 to TRBJ2-7; D not certain. Trimming left V 3 bases short and J 6 bases short, with 6 bases between. CDR1 is SGHAT and CDR2 is FQNNGV in the germline V gene. The CDR3 contains 11 residues. CDR3 in DNA: TGTGCCAGCAGCTTTGCTCGCGAGCAGTACTTC. Translating it yields CASSFAREQYF.

V gene TRBV6-1 combines with J gene TRBJ2-5, with D possibly being TRBD2 (5 bases). Germline CDR1 is MNHNS and CDR2 is SASEGT. The ends were cut back, 6 bases at V and 4 bases at J, with 18 bases in the middle. CDR3 length equals 15 residues. The CDR3 region is CASRVSEGWGETQYF. DNA of the CDR3: TGTGCCAGCAGGGTTAGCGAGGGCTGGGGAGAGACCCAGTACTTC.

V gene TRBV5-1 combines with J gene TRBJ1-3; D call uncertain. Germline CDR1 and CDR2: SGHRS and YFSETQ. CDR3 size: 15 residues. Trimming shortened V by 0 bases and J by 4 bases, and 11 bases separated the two germline ends. Here the CDR3 DNA reads TGCGCCAGCAGCTTGGACCGGCCCTCAGGAAACACCATATATTTT. Its protein is CASSLDRPSGNTIYF. The whole variable domain, filled in from reference TRBV5-1 and TRBJ1-3, reads KAGVTQTPRYLIKTRGQQVTLSCSPISGHRSVSWYQQTPGQGLQFLFEYFSETQRNKGNFPGRFSGRQFSNSRSEMNVSTLELGDSALYLCASSLDRPSGNTIYFGEGSWLTVV.

About this clonotype: A junction boundary mismatches the germline segment, possibly from a read error. The chain combines TRBV7-7 with TRBJ2-3, with D perhaps matching TRBD1 (5 bases). The length of the CDR3 is 15 residues. The germline gives CDR1 SSHAT, CDR2 FNYEAQ (reference sequence). DNA for the CDR3: TGTGCTAGCAGCTTAGGACCAGGGAGCACAGATACGCAGTATTTT. This sequence encodes CASSLGPGSTDTQYF.

V and J are TRBV27 and TRBJ2-1, with TRBD1 matching over 10 bases. V gave up 0 bases and J gave up 5 bases; unmatched junction bases: 1. This CDR3 region has 15 residues. The germline V gene encodes CDR1 MNHEY and CDR2 SMNVEV (reference sequence). CDR3 in amino acids: CASSLSGTGDNEQFF. In DNA, the CDR3 is TGTGCCAGCAGTTTATCAGGGACAGGGGACAATGAGCAGTTCTTC.

Written as DNA, the CDR3 is TGTGCCAGCAGACCCCGGGAACCGGTCACTGAAGCTTTCTTT. Amino acid sequence: CASRPREPVTEAFF. V and J are TRBV28 and TRBJ1-1; D remains ambiguous. Germline V CDR1 and CDR2: MDHEN, SYDVKM. Trimming took off 6 bases at V and 4 bases at J, with 15 bases between the two ends. CDR3 length: 14 amino acids.

In its sample, this clonotype was seen a few times. This sequence joins TRBV10-1 and TRBJ2-2; 12 nucleotides agree with TRBD2. CDR1 is WNHNN and CDR2 is SYGVQD in the germline V gene (reference sequence). This CDR3 is 17 amino acids long. The junction had 8 bases not matched to a gene; V was cut back by 5 bases and J by 4 bases. CDR3 bases: TGCGCCAGCAGTACCTCCGAACTAGCGGGGGGCACCGGGGAGCTGTTTTTT. Protein sequence: CASSTSELAGGTGELFF.

V gene TRBV12-1 combines with J gene TRBJ1-1. TRBV12-1 constitutes a pseudogene. The CDR3 has 12 residues. DNA of the CDR3: TGTGCCAGCGCAGGGGAGGGGGCTGAAGCTTTCTTT. Protein sequence: CASAGEGAEAFF.

In the case of this clonotype: In this CDR3 the conserved last residue, phenylalanine or tryptophan, is missing, so a read error is likely. The V call is TRBV6-2 or TRBV6-3, the J call TRBJ1-1; possibly TRBD1 for D (6 bases). This CDR3 is built from 13 residues. Trimming removed 6 bases from V and 6 bases from J, with 14 bases in between. CDR1 and CDR2 from the germline V gene are MNHEY and SVGEGT. As DNA, the CDR3 is TGTGCCAGCAGCCTCGTCAGGGGTCCTGAAGCTTTCCTT. Its translation: CASSLVRGPEAFL.

The chain uses TRBV28 and TRBJ1-4, with 9 bases that match TRBD1. CDR3 length: 14 amino acids. J was trimmed by 7 bases and V by 5 bases; bases with no gene match: 5. Germline CDR1 is MDHEN and CDR2 is SYDVKM. CDR3 protein: CASSNRGQIEKLFF. Written as DNA, the CDR3 is TGTGCCAGCAGTAACAGGGGGCAGATTGAAAAACTGTTTTTT.

In its sample, this clonotype was seen a few times. This chain uses TRBV5-1 with TRBJ2-7; D remains ambiguous. The germline V gene has CDR1 SGHRS and CDR2 YFSETQ. The CDR3 spans 11 residues. The V end lost 3 bases, the J end lost 3 bases, and 4 bases lay between the germline ends. CDR3 nucleotides: TGCGCCAGCAGCTCCGACTACGAGCAGTACTTC. Translation: CASSSDYEQYF.